The count of the clone carrying this T cell receptor (beta chain) is one. This entry belongs to a study of blood T cell repertoires in COVID-19. Study as a whole: Samples came from the United States, Italy and Spain, spanning acute and convalescent COVID-19. Nucleic acid was either cDNA or gDNA, and it came from T cells, B-cell-depleted T cells, or PBMCs.

J lost 7 bases, V lost 3 bases, and 8 bases had no gene match. This CDR3 region has 14 residues. Germline CDR1 reads MGHRA; CDR2 reads YSYEKL. Only in-frame clones appear in the TCRdb table, and some are missing; sequencing was by immunoSEQ multiplex PCR. This sample yields about 170,000 clones, of which 65% to 85% are seen a single time; roughly 20% belongs to the top ten. This receptor was obtained from a woman in her 70s who had recovered from COVID-19. This chain connects TRBV4-1 to TRBJ1-2; TRBD1 matches 7 bases. Sequenced input: peripheral blood. CDR3 in DNA: TGCGCCAGCAGCCAGCGACAGGGAAGACTTGGCTACACCTTC. Translating it yields CASSQRQGRLGYTF.